These 28 T cell receptor beta chains were all obtained from the same sample, sequenced in a study of OX40 agonist ivuxolimab in advanced cancers. The table came from immunoSEQ multiplex PCR; TCRdb's copy has only in-frame clones and leaves some out. Here the sample spans tens of thousands of clones, around 90% being singletons. The input for sequencing was CD4+ or CD8+ T cells sorted from blood, taken in a trial of the OX40 agonist ivuxolimab. The receptors were gathered from an adult with an advanced solid tumor such as melanoma, head and neck, liver or kidney cancer.

The V gene is TRBV2, the J gene TRBJ1-4, with 7 positions matching TRBD1. The CDR3 totals 16 residues. V dropped 2 bases and J dropped 2; count of bases not matched to a gene: 5. CDR1 and CDR2 from the germline V gene are SNHLY and FYNNEI. The CDR3 sequence is CASSEPAGGTNEKLFF. The CDR3 coding sequence is TGTGCCAGCAGTGAACCAGCAGGGGGTACTAATGAAAAACTGTTTTTT.

The V gene is TRBV28, the J gene TRBJ1-2, with D tentatively TRBD1 (5 bases). V gave up 2 bases and J gave up 7 bases, with 17 bases separating them. The CDR3 is 15 residues long. CDR1 and CDR2 (germline): MDHEN, SYDVKM. The CDR3 spells CASSLQTGVLSGYTF. CDR3 DNA: TGTGCCAGCAGTTTACAGACGGGGGTTCTTTCTGGCTACACCTTC.

This chain uses TRBV7-3 with TRBJ2-1; a possible D gene is TRBD1 (6 bases). Germline CDR1 reads SGHTA; CDR2 reads FQGTGA. The CDR3 spans 16 residues. Trimming took 5 bases from V and 7 from J, leaving 21 bases between them. The chain's CDR3 is CASSPDQGTLPNEQFF. The CDR3 nucleotides are TGTGCCAGCAGCCCGGACCAGGGGACCCTCCCTAATGAGCAGTTCTTC.

The chain couples TRBV7-9 to TRBJ2-3; possibly TRBD1 for D (5 bases). Per germline, CDR1 SEHNR and CDR2 FQNEAQ (reference sequence). CDR3 length: 12 amino acids. V was pared by 11 bases and J by 6 bases, with 15 bases between. For the CDR3, the DNA is TGTGCCTCCTCAGGGAAGGGGGATACGCAGTATTTT. It yields the protein CASSGKGDTQYF.

The chain joins TRBV6-5 to TRBJ2-7; a possible D gene is TRBD2 (6 bases). The length of the CDR3 is 13 residues. Trimming stripped 0 bases from V and 6 bases from J, with 9 bases between. The germline V gene has CDR1 MNHEY and CDR2 SVGAGI. The CDR3 region is CASSYSGGGEQYV. CDR3 nucleotides: TGTGCCAGCAGTTACTCGGGAGGTGGCGAGCAGTACGTC.

This clone occurred once. This chain uses TRBV9 with TRBJ2-3; D uncertain. Trimming took off 0 bases at V and 0 bases at J, with 8 bases between the two ends. The CDR3 is 15 residues long. In germline, CDR1 is SGDLS, CDR2 YYNGEE. The CDR3 here is CASSVDGSSTDTQYF. CDR3 bases: TGTGCCAGCAGCGTAGACGGGTCTAGCACAGATACGCAGTATTTT. Full variable domain (remainder filled in from reference TRBV9 and TRBJ2-3): DSGVTQTPKHLITATGQRVTLRCSPRSGDLSVYWYQQSLDQGLQFLIQYYNGEERAKGNILERFSAQQFPDLHSELNLSSLELGDSALYFCASSVDGSSTDTQYFGPGTRLTVL.

The rearrangement joins TRBV27 to TRBJ1-1, with D maybe TRBD1 (5 bases). This CDR3 has 15 residues. The germline CDR1 and CDR2 sequences are MNHEY and SMNVEV (reference sequence). V gave up 3 bases and J gave up 3 bases, with 14 bases separating them. In nucleotides, the CDR3 is TGTGCCAGCAGTTTGGGACCAGGACCGCACACTGAAGCTTTCTTT. The encoded protein is CASSLGPGPHTEAFF.

The rearrangement links TRBV29-1 to TRBJ1-2; unclear D gene. V lost 7 bases, J lost 8 bases, and 20 bases lay in between. Germline assignment: CDR1 SQVTM and CDR2 ANQGSEA. This CDR3 has 13 amino acids. Here the CDR3 reads CSAIGEGESGYTF. CDR3 nucleotide sequence: TGCAGCGCGATTGGGGAGGGCGAGTCGGGCTACACCTTC. Using reference TRBV29-1 and TRBJ1-2 for the parts outside the CDR3, the full variable domain is SAVISQKPSRDICQRGTSLTIQCQVDSQVTMMFWYRQQPGQSLTLIATANQGSEATYESGFVIDKFPISRPNLTFSTLTVSNMSPEDSSIYLCSAIGEGESGYTFGSGTRLTVV.

The rearrangement links TRBV5-3 to TRBJ2-7; D could derive from TRBD1 or TRBD2 (5 bases each). TRBV5-3 is filed as an ORF, its function uncertain. Trimming took 6 bases from V and 6 from J, leaving 16 bases between them. The CDR3 totals 13 residues. The CDR3 region is CARIITKGSEQYV. The CDR3 DNA reads TGTGCCAGAATCATTACTAAGGGGAGCGAGCAGTACGTC.

This chain joins TRBV7-2 and TRBJ2-5; D is possibly TRBD2 (6 bases). This CDR3 is built from 18 residues. V gave up 6 bases and J gave up 2 bases, with 25 bases separating them. The germline CDR1 and CDR2 sequences are SGHTA and FQGNSA. CDR3 nucleotide sequence: TGTGCCAGCAGAGCGGCGGGACTCCCCTATAGCGGACAAGAGACCCAGTACTTC. This translates into CASRAAGLPYSGQETQYF.

The chain carries TRBV18 and TRBJ2-3; D is ambiguous. The length of the CDR3 is 13 residues. Germline V gene data show CDR1 as KGHSH and CDR2 as LQKENI. V gave up 3 bases and J gave up 2 bases, with 6 bases separating them. The DNA of the CDR3 is TGTGCCAGCTCACCGTCAGACACAGATACGCAGTATTTT. This encodes CASSPSDTDTQYF. Full variable domain (rest looked up from reference TRBV18 and TRBJ2-3): NAGVMQNPRHLVRRRGQEARLRCSPMKGHSHVYWYRQLPEEGLKFMVYLQKENIIDESGMPKERFSAEFPKEGPSILRIQQVVRGDSAAYFCASSPSDTDTQYFGPGTRLTVL.

The J gene is TRBJ1-2, the V gene TRBV13; possible D gene TRBD1, 6 bases. This CDR3 contains 14 residues. Looked up from germline, CDR1 is PRHDT and CDR2 is FYEKMQ (reference sequence). The germline V and J ends were trimmed by 5 bases and 5 bases, with 15 bases remaining between them. In DNA form, the CDR3 reads TGTGCCAGCAGCCCTCGGACAGTAATGTATGGCTACACCTTC. Encoded protein: CASSPRTVMYGYTF.

V usage is TRBV9 and J usage is TRBJ2-2; TRBD2 agrees at 8 bases. Germline V gives CDR1 SGDLS, CDR2 YYNGEE. The CDR3 is made up of 14 amino acids. The J segment lost 4 bases and the V segment lost 10 bases, leaving 9 bases of the junction unmatched. CDR3 sequence reads: CAGTREGVTGELFF. The CDR3 DNA reads as TGTGCCGGCACCCGGGAGGGAGTCACCGGGGAGCTGTTTTTT.

The chain links TRBV6-1 to TRBJ1-2, with 11 nucleotides matching TRBD1. CDR3 size: 17 residues. J was trimmed by 2 bases and V by 3 bases; bases with no gene match: 8. Germline CDR1 reads MNHNS; CDR2 reads SASEGT. The CDR3 bases are TGTGCCAGCAGTGATAGGACAGGGGGCCTATTAAACTATGGCTACACCTTC. The encoded protein is CASSDRTGGLLNYGYTF.

J is TRBJ2-2 and V is TRBV6-1, with 8 bases lining up with TRBD2. Losses at the gene ends were 4 bases for V and 5 bases for J; bases not matched to a gene: 9. This CDR3 spans 16 amino acids. Germline CDR1 reads MNHNS; CDR2 reads SASEGT. CDR3 nucleotides: TGTGCCAGCAGTGCGTATACTAGCGGTGGGACCGGGGAGCTGTTTTTT. As protein: CASSAYTSGGTGELFF.

V usage is TRBV10-1 and J usage is TRBJ1-1; D gene ambiguous. This CDR3 contains 13 residues. V was shortened by 3 bases and J by 3 bases, with 8 bases between the two germline ends. Germline-derived CDR1 and CDR2 are WNHNN and SYGVQD (reference sequence). The CDR3 is CASSDGGDTEAFF. The DNA of the CDR3 is TGCGCCAGCAGTGACGGCGGCGACACTGAAGCTTTCTTT.

The chain has TRBV7-9 and TRBJ2-2, with a weak D call TRBD2 (6 bases). The germline V gene has CDR1 SEHNR and CDR2 FQNEAQ (reference sequence). The CDR3 length is 14 residues. Trimming removed 1 base at V and 7 bases at J, with 10 bases between. CDR3 sequence: CASSLELAGGELFF. The CDR3 DNA is TGTGCCAGCAGCTTAGAACTAGCTGGCGGGGAGCTGTTTTTT.

V and J are TRBV28 and TRBJ2-7; D remains unclear. CDR3 length: 14 amino acids. V was trimmed by 4 bases and J by 2 bases, leaving 12 bases between them. Germline V gene sequence: CDR1 MDHEN, CDR2 SYDVKM. In DNA form, the CDR3 reads TGTGCCAGCAGTTCGACGGGCTCAGCCTACGAGCAGTACTTC. Protein sequence: CASSSTGSAYEQYF.

The J gene is TRBJ2-7, the V gene TRBV2; 9 bases map to TRBD1. Unmatched junction bases numbered 10, after V lost 5 bases and J lost 2 bases. CDR1 is SNHLY and CDR2 is FYNNEI in the germline V gene. This CDR3 comprises 16 residues. The CDR3 region is CASSPGQGRYPYEQYF. DNA of the CDR3: TGTGCCAGCAGTCCGGGACAGGGTCGGTATCCCTACGAGCAGTACTTC.

The gene calls are TRBV7-9 and TRBJ2-1, with unresolved D. In germline, CDR1 is SEHNR, CDR2 FQNEAQ (reference sequence). This CDR3 has 12 amino acids. Trimming stripped 5 bases from V and 6 bases from J, with 8 bases between. The CDR3 spells CASSPGPNEQFF. As DNA, the CDR3 is TGTGCCAGCAGCCCGGGTCCCAATGAGCAGTTCTTC.

The CDR3 DNA reads TGTGCCAGTAGTATTCTCGGGGGCGCCCACAATGAGCAGTTCTTC. This translates into CASSILGGAHNEQFF. The chain carries TRBV19 and TRBJ2-1, with D perhaps matching TRBD1 or TRBD2 (6 bases each). The CDR3 is made up of 15 amino acids. The ends were cut back, 3 bases at V and 5 bases at J, with 14 bases in the middle. Germline V CDR1 and CDR2: LNHDA, SQIVND (reference sequence).

This clone was found a few times. The chain employs TRBV5-6 and TRBJ1-4; unclear D gene. This CDR3 contains 11 residues. Germline V gene sequence: CDR1 SGHDT, CDR2 YYEEEE. The germline V and J ends were trimmed by 0 bases and 6 bases, with 0 bases remaining between them. The CDR3 region has the DNA TGTGCCAGCAGCTTGGATGAAAAACTGTTTTTT. It specifies CASSLDEKLFF. The full variable domain, in which reference TRBV5-6 and TRBJ1-4 provide the parts outside the CDR3, is DAGVTQSPTHLIKTRGQQVTLRCSPKSGHDTVSWYQQALGQGPQFIFQYYEEEERQRGNFPDRFSGHQFPNYSSELNVNALLLGDSALYLCASSLDEKLFFGSGTQLSVL.

The chain uses TRBV10-3 and TRBJ1-2; the match to TRBD1 covers 7 bases. Trimming cost V 3 bases and J 3 bases; bases outside gene matches: 4. Germline assignment: CDR1 ENHRY and CDR2 SYGVKD. This CDR3 is built from 14 residues. In DNA form, the CDR3 reads TGTGCCATCAGTGAATTCGGGACAGACTATGGCTACACCTTC. This encodes CAISEFGTDYGYTF.

The count of this clone is one. The gene calls are TRBV29-1 and TRBJ1-1; tentative D call: TRBD1 (5 bases). The CDR3 is made up of 13 amino acids. The V end was cut by 2 bases, the J end by 2 bases, with 9 bases between. CDR1 SQVTM and CDR2 ANQGSEA come from the germline V gene. The CDR3 DNA reads TGCAGCGTTGAAACAGGAGACAACACTGAAGCTTTCTTT. This codes for CSVETGDNTEAFF. The full variable domain, its missing parts supplied by reference TRBV29-1 and TRBJ1-1, is SAVISQKPSRDICQRGTSLTIQCQVDSQVTMMFWYRQQPGQSLTLIATANQGSEATYESGFVIDKFPISRPNLTFSTLTVSNMSPEDSSIYLCSVETGDNTEAFFGQGTRLTVV.

Many counts were recorded for this clone. The chain combines TRBV27 with TRBJ2-4; 7 bases line up with TRBD2. This CDR3 spans 16 amino acids. Germline V CDR1 and CDR2: MNHEY, SMNVEV (reference sequence). With V trimmed by 5 bases and J by 0 bases, 7 bases remained unmatched. The CDR3 bases are TGTGCCAGCAGTCCCTATGGGAGGGGAGCCAAAAACATTCAGTACTTC. Translating gives CASSPYGRGAKNIQYF.

This chain uses TRBV4-1 with TRBJ2-2; D is ambiguous. V was clipped by 4 bases and J by 0 bases, with 6 bases between them. The CDR3 runs 14 residues. Germline-derived CDR1 and CDR2 are MGHRA and YSYEKL. CDR3 sequence: CASSRQTNTGELFF. The DNA of the CDR3 is TGCGCCAGCAGCCGGCAGACGAACACCGGGGAGCTGTTTTTT.

V usage is TRBV6-5 and J usage is TRBJ1-2; 7 bases align to TRBD1. CDR3 size: 13 residues. The V and J ends lost 3 bases and 8 bases, in that order; junction bases with no gene match: 6. CDR1 and CDR2 from the germline V gene are MNHEY and SVGAGI. The CDR3 loop is CASSYGAGGGYTF. The CDR3 DNA reads TGTGCCAGCAGTTATGGGGCAGGGGGAGGCTACACCTTC.

This chain links TRBV5-1 with TRBJ2-3; 7 bases align to TRBD1. The length of the CDR3 is 13 residues. The V gene's germline CDR1 is SGHRS and CDR2 YFSETQ. V lost 5 bases to trimming and J lost 6 bases; unmatched junction nucleotides: 6. The CDR3 coding sequence is TGCGCCAGCAGAGGTACAGGGGCCGATACGCAGTATTTT. Protein: CASRGTGADTQYF.